The 21 T cell receptor beta chains below all came from one sample that was sequenced in a study of blood T cell repertoires in COVID-19. Assay: immunoSEQ multiplex PCR; the TCRdb copy retains only in-frame clones and omits some. The repertoire includes under 95,000 clones, 80% to 90% of them detected once, and approximately 4.4% sits in the top ten. Sequencing was done on a sample of peripheral blood. Receptor source: a woman older than 75 with acute or convalescent COVID-19.

The chain recombines TRBV5-1 with TRBJ1-5, with TRBD1 as a possible D gene (5 bases). The germline CDR1 and CDR2 sequences are SGHRS and YFSETQ. Trimming took 0 bases from V and 6 from J, leaving 13 bases between them. CDR3 size: 15 residues. The CDR3 loop reads CASSLDPGAGQPQHF. The CDR3 DNA is TGCGCCAGCAGCTTGGATCCTGGGGCAGGTCAGCCCCAGCATTTT.

This clone was recorded once. The V gene is TRBV6-2 or TRBV6-3, the J gene TRBJ2-4; 10 bases are a match to TRBD2. The V segment lost 6 bases and the J segment 0 bases; nucleotides outside the gene matches: 8. Looked up from germline, CDR1 is MNHEY and CDR2 is SVGEGT. This CDR3 has 17 residues. CDR3 nucleotide sequence: TGTGCCAGCAGCTATAGCGGGGGGCGGGGAGCCAAAAACATTCAGTACTTC. Translation: CASSYSGGRGAKNIQYF.

The rearrangement uses TRBV14 and TRBJ2-5; 14 bases align to TRBD2. V gave up 1 base and J gave up 4 bases; unmatched junction bases: 5. The length of the CDR3 is 17 residues. CDR1 and CDR2 from the germline V gene are SGHDN and FVKESK. The chain's CDR3 is CASSQVGGTSGGETQYF. CDR3 coding DNA: TGTGCCAGCAGCCAAGTAGGAGGGACTAGCGGGGGAGAGACCCAGTACTTC.

The V gene is TRBV7-2, the J gene TRBJ1-3; D call uncertain. The CDR3 extends over 14 amino acids. CDR1 and CDR2 (germline): SGHTA, FQGNSA. V was trimmed by 5 bases and J by 0 bases, leaving 8 bases between them. The CDR3 DNA follows: TGTGCCAGCAGCGTACAGACCTCTGGAAACACCATATATTTT. Amino acids: CASSVQTSGNTIYF. Together with reference TRBV7-2 and TRBJ1-3, the CDR3 gives the full variable domain: GAGVSQSPSNKVTEKGKDVELRCDPISGHTALYWYRQSLGQGLEFLIYFQGNSAPDKSGLPSDRFSAERTGGSVSTLTIQRTQQEDSAVYLCASSVQTSGNTIYFGEGSWLTVV.

The rearrangement uses TRBV30 and TRBJ2-7, with 8 bases fitting TRBD2. This CDR3 is built from 12 residues. V was pared by 4 bases and J by 5 bases, with 4 bases of the junction left unmatched. CDR1 is GTSNPN and CDR2 is SVGIG in the germline V gene (reference sequence). This chain's CDR3 is CAWNSGINEQYF. The CDR3 coding sequence is TGTGCCTGGAATAGCGGGATAAACGAGCAGTACTTC.

The count of this clone is one. The gene calls are TRBV7-3 and TRBJ2-3; 8 bases line up with TRBD2. J was trimmed by 1 base and V by 3 bases; bases with no gene match: 6. CDR3 length: 16 residues. The germline CDR1 and CDR2 sequences are SGHTA and FQGTGA. Here the CDR3 reads CASSFGGGSRTDTQYF. The CDR3 nucleotides read TGTGCCAGCAGCTTCGGCGGGGGGTCACGCACAGATACGCAGTATTTT.

This clone was recorded only once. The chain is built from TRBV18 and TRBJ2-7; D gene ambiguous. CDR1 is KGHSH, CDR2 LQKENI, per germline. Trimming shortened V by 0 bases and J by 2 bases, and 5 bases separated the two germline ends. This CDR3 has 13 residues. The CDR3 DNA follows: TGTGCCAGCTCACCACCTCAGACCTACGAGCAGTACTTC. Translation: CASSPPQTYEQYF.

V and J are TRBV9 and TRBJ1-3, with 8 bases fitting TRBD1. Germline trimming cut 4 bases from V and 0 bases from J; bases unmatched to any gene: 9. The CDR3 loop spans 17 amino acids. In germline, CDR1 is SGDLS, CDR2 YYNGEE. CDR3 in DNA: TGTGCCAGCAGCCCCGGTTTGGACAGGGCCTCTGGAAACACCATATATTTT. Protein: CASSPGLDRASGNTIYF.

The chain joins TRBV12-2 to TRBJ2-1; TRBD2, as called in the table, went unchecked against the DNA. TRBV12-2 is tagged as a pseudogene. The CDR3 sequence is 22 residues long. In nucleotides, the CDR3 is TGTGCAAGTCGCTCGATAGTGGGTAGAATGGGAGGGCCTTCGTTCTCCTACAATGAGCAGTTCTTC. Its protein is CASRSIVGRMGGPSFSYNEQFF.

This clone was seen just once. The chain has TRBV7-9 and TRBJ1-2; D is undetermined. Germline V gene lookup returns CDR1 SEHNR and CDR2 FQNEAQ (reference sequence). This CDR3 has 13 residues. The V end was cut by 2 bases, the J end by 7 bases, with 11 bases between. CDR3 sequence: CASSLMSSLGYTF. The CDR3 DNA sequence: TGTGCCAGCAGCTTAATGTCCAGTCTTGGCTACACCTTC.

V is TRBV19 and J is TRBJ2-1; possibly TRBD2 for D (6 bases). The ends were cut back, 5 bases at V and 9 bases at J, with 14 bases in the middle. Looked up from germline, CDR1 is LNHDA and CDR2 is SQIVND (reference sequence). This CDR3 has 13 amino acids. The CDR3 protein is CASSPGTLGEQFF. The CDR3 DNA follows: TGTGCCAGTAGTCCCGGGACTTTAGGTGAGCAGTTCTTC.

The J gene is TRBJ1-1, the V gene TRBV5-4; TRBD1 matches at 7 bases. The CDR3 length is 14 residues. Trimming removed 4 bases from V and 9 bases from J; junction bases left unmatched: 12. Germline loops: CDR1 SGHNT, CDR2 YYREEE (reference sequence). CDR3 protein: CASSVRQGDLKAFF. The CDR3 coding sequence is TGTGCCAGCAGCGTAAGACAGGGAGATTTAAAAGCTTTCTTT.

CDR3 DNA: TGCAGTGCTAGTGGGGTAGCGGGAGTAAGTACGCAGTATTTT. Residues: CSASGVAGVSTQYF. The J gene is TRBJ2-3, the V gene TRBV20-1, with 9 bases matching TRBD2. The CDR3 runs to 14 residues. Germline V gives CDR1 DFQATT, CDR2 SNEGSKA (reference sequence). After removal of 3 bases from V and 8 bases from J, the junction contained 9 bases not matched to a gene.

This chain links TRBV9 with TRBJ1-3, with D hard to call. V lost 0 bases, J lost 0 bases, and 4 bases lay in between. CDR3 size: 14 residues. Per the germline V gene, CDR1 is SGDLS and CDR2 is YYNGEE. CDR3 sequence reads: CASSVGSSGNTIYF. CDR3 DNA sequence: TGTGCCAGCAGCGTAGGGAGCTCTGGAAACACCATATATTTT. The entire variable domain, with the rest obtained from reference TRBV9 and TRBJ1-3, is as follows: DSGVTQTPKHLITATGQRVTLRCSPRSGDLSVYWYQQSLDQGLQFLIQYYNGEERAKGNILERFSAQQFPDLHSELNLSSLELGDSALYFCASSVGSSGNTIYFGEGSWLTVV.

The V call is TRBV7-3, the J call TRBJ2-3; 7 bases are shared with TRBD1. With 5 bases clipped from V and 0 bases from J, the junction kept 8 bases outside the gene matches. The CDR3 runs to 16 residues. Germline assignment: CDR1 SGHTA and CDR2 FQGTGA. The CDR3: CASSGFTGASTDTQYF. The CDR3 DNA follows: TGTGCCAGCAGCGGATTCACAGGGGCTAGCACAGATACGCAGTATTTT.

The rearrangement uses TRBV19 and TRBJ2-2; 8 nucleotides agree with TRBD1. Looked up from germline, CDR1 is LNHDA and CDR2 is SQIVND (reference sequence). Trimming cost V 3 bases and J 6 bases; bases outside gene matches: 9. The CDR3 has 16 amino acids. The CDR3 sequence: CASSMAGGAGPGELFF. The DNA for the CDR3 is TGTGCCAGTAGTATGGCAGGGGGCGCGGGACCCGGGGAGCTGTTTTTT. Looking up the rest from reference TRBV19 and TRBJ2-2 gives the full variable domain: DGGITQSPKYLFRKEGQNVTLSCEQNLNHDAMYWYRQDPGQGLRLIYYSQIVNDFQKGDIAEGYSVSREKKESFPLTVTSAQKNPTAFYLCASSMAGGAGPGELFFGEGSRLTVL.

V is TRBV14 and J is TRBJ2-5, with D perhaps TRBD1 (6 bases). The CDR3 runs 15 residues. V shed 2 bases and J shed 0 bases, with 10 bases lying between them. CDR1 is SGHDN, CDR2 FVKESK, per germline. The CDR3 nucleotides read TGTGCCAGCAGCCAAATACGGACAGACCAAGAGACCCAGTACTTC. It encodes CASSQIRTDQETQYF.

A few counts support this clone. The junction departs from germline at one end; a sequencing error may be responsible. The CDR3 region is CASSLGLGWAF. CDR3 sequence (DNA): TGCGCCAGCAGCTTAGGACTGGGCTGGGCCTTC. The V and J genes are TRBV5-1 and TRBJ1-2, with D unresolved. This CDR3 comprises 11 residues. Germline loops: CDR1 SGHRS, CDR2 YFSETQ.

The chain is built from TRBV5-1 and TRBJ1-6, with a weak D call TRBD1 (6 bases). The CDR3 has 14 residues. V was cut by 0 bases and J by 6 bases, with 7 bases left in between. The germline CDR1 and CDR2 sequences are SGHRS and YFSETQ. The CDR3 DNA is TGCGCCAGCAGCTTGGAACAGGGTAATTCACCCCTCCACTTT. Translated: CASSLEQGNSPLHF.

In its sample, this clone was seen a few times. The chain uses TRBV6-8 and TRBJ2-1; tentative D call: TRBD2 (6 bases). Trimming removed 2 bases at V and 7 bases at J, with 15 bases between. The CDR3 is made up of 15 amino acids. Germline-derived CDR1 and CDR2 are MNHGY and SAAAGT. Here the CDR3 DNA reads TGTGCCAGCAGTTACGGCGGGGTCCCGTGGAATGAGCAGTTCTTC. Residues: CASSYGGVPWNEQFF.

The chain recombines TRBV6-1 with TRBJ2-5; 11 nucleotides align to TRBD2. This CDR3 has 14 amino acids. Looked up from germline, CDR1 is MNHNS and CDR2 is SASEGT. V was clipped by 2 bases and J by 4 bases; unmatched bases: 0. The chain's CDR3 is CASSELAGGETQYF. The DNA for the CDR3 is TGTGCCAGCAGTGAACTAGCGGGGGGAGAGACCCAGTACTTC.